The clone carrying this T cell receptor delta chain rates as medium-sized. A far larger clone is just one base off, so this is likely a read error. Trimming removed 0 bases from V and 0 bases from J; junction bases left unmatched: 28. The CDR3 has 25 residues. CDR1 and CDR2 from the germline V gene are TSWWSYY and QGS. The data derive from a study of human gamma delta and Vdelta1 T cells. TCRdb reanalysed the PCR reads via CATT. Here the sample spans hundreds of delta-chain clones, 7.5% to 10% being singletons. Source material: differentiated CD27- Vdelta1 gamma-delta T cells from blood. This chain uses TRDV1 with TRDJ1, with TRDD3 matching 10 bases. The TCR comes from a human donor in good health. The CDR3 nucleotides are TGTGCTCTTGGGGAACTAGTCTTCGTCGGAGCGGCCCGTACTGGGGGATCGTACTACACCGATAAACTCATCTTT. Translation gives CALGELVFVGAARTGGSYYTDKLIF.